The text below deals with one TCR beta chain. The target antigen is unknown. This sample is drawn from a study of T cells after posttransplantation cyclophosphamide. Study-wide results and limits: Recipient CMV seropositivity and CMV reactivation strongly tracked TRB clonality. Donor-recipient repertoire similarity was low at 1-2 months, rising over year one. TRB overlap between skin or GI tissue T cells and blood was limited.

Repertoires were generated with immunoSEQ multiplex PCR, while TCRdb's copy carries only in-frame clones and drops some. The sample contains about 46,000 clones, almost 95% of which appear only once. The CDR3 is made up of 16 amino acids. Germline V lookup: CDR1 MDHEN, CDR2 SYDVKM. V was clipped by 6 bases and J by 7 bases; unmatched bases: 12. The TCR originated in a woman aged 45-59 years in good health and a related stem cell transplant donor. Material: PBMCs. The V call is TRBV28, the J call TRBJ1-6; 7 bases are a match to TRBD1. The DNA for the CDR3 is TGTGCCAGCAGCCCCCACCAGGGACAGAGCAATTCACCCCTCCACTTT. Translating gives CASSPHQGQSNSPLHF.